This T cell receptor (beta chain) came from a study of T-cell memory formation after mild COVID-19. On the study more broadly: Among the donors, TCR clusters were largely specific to each donor.

Germline CDR1 DFQATT, CDR2 SNEGSKA (reference sequence). The CDR3 has 12 residues. The V end lost 4 bases, the J end lost 2 bases, and 8 bases lay between the germline ends. This clonotype was seen more than once but under ten times. MiXCR, applied by TCRdb to the 5' RACE reads, yields one record per CDR3 protein. The profile shows about 430,000 distinct CDR3 sequences, more than 15% of them singletons. The chain couples TRBV20-1 to TRBJ2-5; D perhaps matches TRBD2 (7 bases). The clonotype originates from a man aged 18 to 29 who had mild COVID-19 (a few samples of this study predate the infection). Cell type and time point are not known. Sequenced sample: PBMCs or a T cell subset sorted from them (not recorded which). The CDR3 bases are TGCAGTGCTAAGGGGGGGCAAGAGACCCAGTACTTC. Encoded protein: CSAKGGQETQYF.